The 5 T cell receptor beta chains in this list originate from one sample, sequenced in a study of cytomegalovirus exposure and HLA in healthy donors. PCR primers comprised 60 Vbeta and 13 Jbeta primers. Sequenced by immunoSEQ multiplex PCR; TCRdb stores in-frame clones only, minus some. The repertoire holds 150,000 to 200,000 clones, with over 70% as singletons. The sample consisted of PBMCs. The source is a woman aged 18-29 years in good health and CMV-seropositive.

This clone came up once. The chain has TRBV2 and TRBJ1-5; D not resolved. The ends were cut back, 4 bases at V and 3 bases at J, with 4 bases in the middle. The V gene's germline CDR1 is SNHLY and CDR2 FYNNEI. The CDR3 is 12 amino acids. The CDR3 nucleotides read TGTGCCAGCAGTGCAGACAATCAGCCCCAGCATTTT. It encodes CASSADNQPQHF.

The chain links TRBV2 to TRBJ1-5; D perhaps matches TRBD1 (6 bases). CDR3 length: 15 amino acids. Trimming stripped 5 bases from V and 7 bases from J, with 18 bases between. Germline V gene data show CDR1 as SNHLY and CDR2 as FYNNEI. The CDR3 coding sequence is TGTGCCAGCAGTCCCTCGGGACATTCTGGACAGCCCCAGCATTTT. Protein: CASSPSGHSGQPQHF. Based on the CDR3 plus reference TRBV2 and TRBJ1-5, the full variable domain is EPEVTQTPSHQVTQMGQEVILRCVPISNHLYFYWYRQILGQKVEFLVSFYNNEISEKSEIFDDQFSVERPDGSNFTLKIRSTKLEDSAMYFCASSPSGHSGQPQHFGDGTRLSIL.

V gene TRBV11-3 combines with J gene TRBJ2-5; TRBD2 matches at 14 bases. The CDR3 has 14 residues. The V gene end was trimmed by 3 bases and the J gene end by 7 bases; junction bases not matched to a gene: 1. Germline V gene data show CDR1 as SGHNT and CDR2 as YENEEA. CDR3 loop: CASSFGLAGGTQYF. The CDR3 region has the DNA TGTGCCAGCAGCTTCGGACTAGCGGGGGGGACCCAGTACTTC.

CDR3 sequence (DNA): TGCGCCAGCAGCCAAGAAAGCCAAAATTCACCCCTCCACTTT. Its translation is CASSQESQNSPLHF. The V call is TRBV4-1, the J call TRBJ1-6; D uncertain. Germline CDR1 and CDR2: MGHRA and YSYEKL. The CDR3 is 14 amino acids. V lost 0 bases and J 7 bases, leaving 7 bases between the germline ends.

The chain has TRBV7-2 and TRBJ2-1, with 10 bases aligning to TRBD2. The junction had 8 bases not matched to a gene; V was cut back by 5 bases and J by 10 bases. Germline CDR1 and CDR2: SGHTA and FQGNSA. The CDR3 is 14 residues long. The CDR3 protein is CASSLLAGGVEQFF. The CDR3 nucleotides read TGTGCCAGCAGCCTATTAGCGGGGGGTGTCGAGCAGTTCTTC.